This T cell receptor (beta chain) is drawn from a study of T cell repertoires in cytomegalovirus infection. For the study at large: It was recently identified HLA-C-restricted and well-studied HLA-B-restricted CMV epitopes that the study used. The public TCR beta signatures pointed to both CMV infection and matching HLA type.

General observations from the study: Carriage of CMV together with the relevant HLA was identifiable through cumulative public TCR beta family frequency.

To note about this clonotype: Its antigen is undetermined.

Germline CDR1 reads MNHNS; CDR2 reads SASEGT. The trim removed 8 bases at V and 0 bases at J, leaving 12 bases unmatched. This CDR3 is 16 amino acids long. MiXCR was run by TCRdb on the reads, yielding one entry per CDR3 protein. The sample consists of around 750,000 distinct CDR3 sequences, less than 35% of them appearing once. The V and J genes are TRBV6-1 and TRBJ2-7, with 8 bases lining up with TRBD2. This receptor was identified in a human donor in good health (CMV status not recorded). Some clones in this sample may be carry-over from other donors' samples. This specimen was cultured CD8+ T cells from PBMCs, taken from culture after CMV antigen stimulation. The CDR3 region has the DNA TGTGCCAGCCCGGGGCGGGGGGACCACCTCTCCTACGAGCAGTACTTC. Protein product: CASPGRGDHLSYEQYF.